These 14 T cell receptor beta chains came from one sample sequenced in a study of blood T cell repertoires in COVID-19. TCRdb's table, derived via immunoSEQ multiplex PCR, lists solely in-frame clones and lacks some. Among about 92,000 clones listed, about 85% were seen once. Sequenced input: peripheral blood. These receptors were collected from an elderly man with acute or convalescent COVID-19.

This clone was seen a single time. This rearrangement joins TRBV5-1 to TRBJ2-6, with D hard to call. This CDR3 is built from 14 residues. Trimming took off 6 bases at V and 3 bases at J, with 10 bases between the two ends. Per the germline V gene, CDR1 is SGHRS and CDR2 is YFSETQ. The CDR3 loop is CASKYIGGANVLTF. CDR3 nucleotides: TGCGCCAGCAAATACATTGGTGGGGCCAACGTCCTGACTTTC.

There are a few counts of this clone. The J gene is TRBJ2-1, the V gene TRBV29-1, with a weak D call TRBD2 (6 bases). Trimming cost V 3 bases and J 11 bases, with 8 bases left between them. The CDR3 spans 10 residues. Germline V gene sequence: CDR1 SQVTM, CDR2 ANQGSEA. The CDR3 is CSVEAGQQFF. CDR3 nucleotides: TGCAGCGTTGAGGCGGGACAGCAGTTCTTC.

This rearrangement joins TRBV9 to TRBJ2-7; D ambiguous. This CDR3 has 11 residues. The V end lost 4 bases, the J end lost 3 bases, and 5 bases lay between the germline ends. Germline-derived CDR1 and CDR2 are SGDLS and YYNGEE. CDR3 residues: CASSSGYEQYF. CDR3 nucleotides: TGTGCCAGCAGCTCCGGCTACGAGCAGTACTTC.

The V and J genes are TRBV7-6 and TRBJ2-7, with D tentatively TRBD2 (5 bases). CDR1 is SGHVS and CDR2 is FNYEAQ in the germline V gene. This CDR3 has 16 amino acids. Trimming took off 3 bases at V and 5 bases at J, with 20 bases between the two ends. The chain's CDR3 is CASSLTYEGMLHEQYF. The CDR3 DNA is TGTGCCAGCAGCTTGACGTACGAGGGAATGCTCCACGAGCAGTACTTC.

The chain uses TRBV6-5 and TRBJ2-1; TRBD2 agrees at 8 bases. Germline V gene sequence: CDR1 MNHEY, CDR2 SVGAGI. V gave up 6 bases and J gave up 8 bases; unmatched junction bases: 12. The CDR3 spans 15 residues. CDR3 sequence reads: CASRISGNSIDEQFF. CDR3 DNA: TGTGCCAGCAGAATTAGCGGGAACTCTATCGATGAGCAGTTCTTC.

The chain combines TRBV5-5 with TRBJ2-7, with 12 bases lining up with TRBD1. The length of the CDR3 is 16 residues. With V trimmed by 4 bases and J by 2 bases, 7 bases remained unmatched. Germline V gene data show CDR1 as SGHKS and CDR2 as YYEKEE (reference sequence). CDR3 nucleotides: TGTGCCAGCAGCCGCGGGACAGGGGGCCCTACCTACGAGCAGTACTTC. Translating gives CASSRGTGGPTYEQYF. The complete variable domain, with remaining parts taken from reference TRBV5-5 and TRBJ2-7, reads DAGVTQSPTHLIKTRGQQVTLRCSPISGHKSVSWYQQVLGQGPQFIFQYYEKEERGRGNFPDRFSARQFPNYSSELNVNALLLGDSALYLCASSRGTGGPTYEQYFGPGTRLTVT.

The chain couples TRBV2 to TRBJ2-2, with a tentative D call TRBD2 (6 bases). Germline values: CDR1 SNHLY, CDR2 FYNNEI. V was cut by 7 bases and J by 6 bases, with 15 bases left in between. CDR3 length: 14 residues. This chain's CDR3 is CASKMGLSAGELFF. The CDR3, as DNA: TGTGCCAGCAAAATGGGACTGAGCGCCGGGGAGCTGTTTTTT.

The chain couples TRBV10-1 to TRBJ2-7, with D perhaps TRBD1 (6 bases). The CDR3 loop spans 14 amino acids. Looked up from germline, CDR1 is WNHNN and CDR2 is SYGVQD (reference sequence). The V and J ends lost 6 bases and 6 bases respectively, with 18 bases between them. CDR3 bases: TGCGCCAGCAGGAGCCGGGACACCCTTATCGAGCAGTACTTC. Translation: CASRSRDTLIEQYF.

The J gene is TRBJ1-1, the V gene TRBV29-1; 11 bases are a match to TRBD1. Germline V gives CDR1 SQVTM, CDR2 ANQGSEA. The CDR3 runs 14 residues. The J segment lost 0 bases and the V segment lost 7 bases, leaving 4 bases of the junction unmatched. CDR3 protein: CSAGQGALNTEAFF. CDR3 DNA: TGCAGCGCCGGACAGGGGGCTCTGAACACTGAAGCTTTCTTT.

The count of this clone is one. The V call is TRBV18, the J call TRBJ1-2; D call uncertain. This CDR3 region has 14 residues. The V and J ends lost 1 base and 4 bases respectively, with 10 bases between them. Germline CDR1 reads KGHSH; CDR2 reads LQKENI. Here the CDR3 DNA reads TGTGCCAGCTCACCACTAGTACGACTCTATGGCTACACCTTC. Encoded protein: CASSPLVRLYGYTF.

Here the CDR3 DNA reads TGTGCCAGCAGCGAGTCGGGACAGTACAATCAGCCCCAGCATTTT. Its protein is CASSESGQYNQPQHF. V and J are TRBV5-4 and TRBJ1-5; 7 nucleotides line up with TRBD1. The CDR3 is 15 amino acids. CDR1 SGHNT and CDR2 YYREEE come from the germline V gene (reference sequence). With V trimmed by 4 bases and J by 3 bases, 7 bases remained unmatched.

V and J are TRBV27 and TRBJ2-7; tentative D call: TRBD2 (5 bases). The CDR3 contains 12 residues. V was cut by 6 bases and J by 5 bases, with 11 bases left in between. Germline loops: CDR1 MNHEY, CDR2 SMNVEV (reference sequence). This CDR3 is CASSAGYNEQYF. The CDR3 DNA reads as TGTGCCAGCAGCGCGGGTTATAACGAGCAGTACTTC.

The gene calls are TRBV9 and TRBJ1-4; D not certain. The V end was cut by 0 bases, the J end by 6 bases, with 15 bases between. Germline CDR1 SGDLS, CDR2 YYNGEE. This CDR3 comprises 16 residues. In nucleotides, the CDR3 is TGTGCCAGCAGCGTAGAGGCGGGGTCCGTTGATGAAAAACTGTTTTTT. It is translated as CASSVEAGSVDEKLFF. The variable domain in full, completed from reference TRBV9 and TRBJ1-4, reads DSGVTQTPKHLITATGQRVTLRCSPRSGDLSVYWYQQSLDQGLQFLIQYYNGEERAKGNILERFSAQQFPDLHSELNLSSLELGDSALYFCASSVEAGSVDEKLFFGSGTQLSVL.

The genes are TRBV28 and TRBJ2-3; 10 nucleotides line up with TRBD2. Trimming removed 5 bases from V and 1 base from J; junction bases left unmatched: 6. The germline CDR1 and CDR2 sequences are MDHEN and SYDVKM. The CDR3 totals 16 residues. The CDR3 sequence: CASSKTGTSGTDTQYF. Here the CDR3 DNA reads TGTGCCAGCAGTAAGACCGGGACTAGCGGCACAGATACGCAGTATTTT.